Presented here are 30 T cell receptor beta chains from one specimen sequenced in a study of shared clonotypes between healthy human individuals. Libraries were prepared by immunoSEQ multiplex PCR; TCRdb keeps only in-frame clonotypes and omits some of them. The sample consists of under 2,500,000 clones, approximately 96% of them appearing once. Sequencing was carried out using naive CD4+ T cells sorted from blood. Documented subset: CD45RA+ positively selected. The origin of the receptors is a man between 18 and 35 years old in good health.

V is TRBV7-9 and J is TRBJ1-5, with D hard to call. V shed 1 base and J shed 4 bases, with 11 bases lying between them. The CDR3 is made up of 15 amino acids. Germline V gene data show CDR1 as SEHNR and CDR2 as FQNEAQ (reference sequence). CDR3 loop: CASSLGMGNNQPQHF. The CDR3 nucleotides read TGTGCCAGCAGCTTAGGGATGGGAAATAATCAGCCCCAGCATTTT.

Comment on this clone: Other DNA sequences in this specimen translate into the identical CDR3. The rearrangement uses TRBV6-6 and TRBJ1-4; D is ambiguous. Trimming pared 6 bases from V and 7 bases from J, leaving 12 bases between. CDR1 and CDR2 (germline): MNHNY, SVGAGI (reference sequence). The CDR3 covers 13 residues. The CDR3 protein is CASSRALGEKLFF. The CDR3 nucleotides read TGTGCCAGCAGCCGGGCCCTGGGTGAAAAACTGTTTTTT.

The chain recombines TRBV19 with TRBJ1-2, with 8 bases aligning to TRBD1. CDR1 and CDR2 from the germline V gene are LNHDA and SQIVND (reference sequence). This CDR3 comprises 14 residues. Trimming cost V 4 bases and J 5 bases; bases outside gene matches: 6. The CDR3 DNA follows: TGTGCCAGTAGTACCGCAGGGGGCGTATATGGCTACACCTTC. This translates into CASSTAGGVYGYTF.

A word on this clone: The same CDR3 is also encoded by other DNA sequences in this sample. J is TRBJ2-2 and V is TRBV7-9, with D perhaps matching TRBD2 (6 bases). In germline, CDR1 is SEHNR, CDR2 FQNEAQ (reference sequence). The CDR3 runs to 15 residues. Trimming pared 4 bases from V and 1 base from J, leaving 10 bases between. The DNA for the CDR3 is TGTGCCAGCAGCTCAGGGACTGGGAACACCGGGGAGCTGTTTTTT. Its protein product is CASSSGTGNTGELFF.

The CDR3 nucleotides read TGCGCCAGCAGCTTGAGGGCAGGGGAGAACACTGAAGCTTTCTTT. The encoded protein is CASSLRAGENTEAFF. The V gene is TRBV5-1, the J gene TRBJ1-1, with a weak D call TRBD1 (6 bases). This CDR3 is 15 amino acids long. Between the trimmed V and J ends, which lost 1 base and 1 base, there was a span of 11 bases. Looked up from germline, CDR1 is SGHRS and CDR2 is YFSETQ.

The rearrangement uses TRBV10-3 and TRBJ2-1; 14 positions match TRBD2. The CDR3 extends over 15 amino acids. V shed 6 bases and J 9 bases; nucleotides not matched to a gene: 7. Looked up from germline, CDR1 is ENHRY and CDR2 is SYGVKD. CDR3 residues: CAIRGLAGAGTEQFF. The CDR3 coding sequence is TGTGCCATCAGGGGACTAGCGGGAGCAGGGACTGAGCAGTTCTTC.

Here the CDR3 DNA reads TGCAGCGTTCAGAACAATGAGCAGTTCTTC. It yields the protein CSVQNNEQFF. The chain uses TRBV29-1 and TRBJ2-1; D ambiguous. The CDR3 covers 10 residues. V was pared by 5 bases and J by 5 bases, with 4 bases between. Germline V gives CDR1 SQVTM, CDR2 ANQGSEA.

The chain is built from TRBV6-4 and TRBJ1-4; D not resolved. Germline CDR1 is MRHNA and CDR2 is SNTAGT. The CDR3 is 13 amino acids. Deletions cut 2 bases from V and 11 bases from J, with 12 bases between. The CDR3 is CASSDVEGGKLFF. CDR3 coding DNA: TGTGCCAGCAGTGACGTGGAGGGTGGGAAACTGTTTTTT.

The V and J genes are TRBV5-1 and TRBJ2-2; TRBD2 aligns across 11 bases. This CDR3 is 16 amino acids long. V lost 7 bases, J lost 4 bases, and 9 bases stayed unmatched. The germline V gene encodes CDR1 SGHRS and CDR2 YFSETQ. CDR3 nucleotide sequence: TGCGCCAGCGCTTCCGGGACTAGCGGAGTCACCGGGGAGCTGTTTTTT. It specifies CASASGTSGVTGELFF.

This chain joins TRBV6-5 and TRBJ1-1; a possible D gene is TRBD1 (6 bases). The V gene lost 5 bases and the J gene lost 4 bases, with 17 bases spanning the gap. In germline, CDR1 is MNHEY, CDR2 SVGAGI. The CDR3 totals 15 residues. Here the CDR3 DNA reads TGTGCCAGCAGTCGAGACGGGGGCCCGGGCACTGAAGCTTTCTTT. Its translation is CASSRDGGPGTEAFF.

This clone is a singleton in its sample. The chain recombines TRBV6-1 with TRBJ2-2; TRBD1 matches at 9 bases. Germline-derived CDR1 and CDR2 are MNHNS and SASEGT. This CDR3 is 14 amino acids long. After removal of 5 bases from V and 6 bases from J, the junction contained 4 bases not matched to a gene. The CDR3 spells CASSIHRGPGELFF. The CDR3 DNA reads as TGTGCCAGCAGTATACACAGGGGGCCCGGGGAGCTGTTTTTT.

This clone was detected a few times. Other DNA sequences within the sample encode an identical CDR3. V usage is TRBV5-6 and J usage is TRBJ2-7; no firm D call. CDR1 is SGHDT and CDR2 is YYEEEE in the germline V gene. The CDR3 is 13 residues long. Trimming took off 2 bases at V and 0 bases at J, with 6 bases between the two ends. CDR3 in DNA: TGTGCCAGCAGCTTACCGAGCTCCTACGAGCAGTACTTC. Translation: CASSLPSSYEQYF.

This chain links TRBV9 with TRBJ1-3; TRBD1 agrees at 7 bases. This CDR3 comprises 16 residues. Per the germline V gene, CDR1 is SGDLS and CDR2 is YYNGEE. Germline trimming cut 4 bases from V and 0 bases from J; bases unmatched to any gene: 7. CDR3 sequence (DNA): TGTGCCAGCAGCCCGACCGGGACAGCCTCTGGAAACACCATATATTTT. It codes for CASSPTGTASGNTIYF.

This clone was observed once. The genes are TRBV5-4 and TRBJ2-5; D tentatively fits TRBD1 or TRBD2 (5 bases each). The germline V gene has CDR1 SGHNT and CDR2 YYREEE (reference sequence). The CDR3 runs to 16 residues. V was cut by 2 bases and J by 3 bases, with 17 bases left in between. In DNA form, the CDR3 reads TGTGCCAGCAGCTTTCGGGATAGGGGTGGAGAAGAGACCCAGTACTTC. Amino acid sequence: CASSFRDRGGEETQYF. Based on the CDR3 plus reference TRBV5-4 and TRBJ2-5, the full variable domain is ETGVTQSPTHLIKTRGQQVTLRCSSQSGHNTVSWYQQALGQGPQFIFQYYREEENGRGNFPPRFSGLQFPNYSSELNVNALELDDSALYLCASSFRDRGGEETQYFGPGTRLLVL.

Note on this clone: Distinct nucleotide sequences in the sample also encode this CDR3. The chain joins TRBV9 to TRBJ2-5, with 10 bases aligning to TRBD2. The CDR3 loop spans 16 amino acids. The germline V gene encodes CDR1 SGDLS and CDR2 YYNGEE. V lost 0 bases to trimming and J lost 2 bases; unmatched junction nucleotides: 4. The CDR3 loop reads CASSVGLAGVQETQYF. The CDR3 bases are TGTGCCAGCAGCGTAGGGCTAGCGGGGGTACAAGAGACCCAGTACTTC.

The CDR3 DNA reads as TGTGCCAGCAGCTTTTATGGCCGGGCCGTCCTGACTTTC. Its translation is CASSFYGRAVLTF. V is TRBV12-1 and J is TRBJ2-6. TRBV12-1 is a pseudogene. The CDR3 runs to 13 residues.

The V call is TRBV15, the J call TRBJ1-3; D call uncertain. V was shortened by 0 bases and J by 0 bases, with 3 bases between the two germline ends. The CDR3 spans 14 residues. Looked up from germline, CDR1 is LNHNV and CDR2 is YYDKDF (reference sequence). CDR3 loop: CATSRDGSGNTIYF. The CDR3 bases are TGTGCCACCAGCAGAGACGGCTCTGGAAACACCATATATTTT.

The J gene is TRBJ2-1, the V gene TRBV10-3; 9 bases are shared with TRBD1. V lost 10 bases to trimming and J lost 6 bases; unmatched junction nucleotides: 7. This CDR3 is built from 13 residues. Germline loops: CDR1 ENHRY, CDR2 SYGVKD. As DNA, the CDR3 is TGTGCCACCCGGGACAGGGAGTTCAATGAGCAGTTCTTC. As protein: CATRDREFNEQFF.

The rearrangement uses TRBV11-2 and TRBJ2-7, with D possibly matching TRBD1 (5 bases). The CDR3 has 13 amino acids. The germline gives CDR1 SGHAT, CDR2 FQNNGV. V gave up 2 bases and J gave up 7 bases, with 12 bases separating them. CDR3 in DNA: TGTGCCAGCAGCTTAACAGGCAAAGGAGAGCAGTACTTC. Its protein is CASSLTGKGEQYF.

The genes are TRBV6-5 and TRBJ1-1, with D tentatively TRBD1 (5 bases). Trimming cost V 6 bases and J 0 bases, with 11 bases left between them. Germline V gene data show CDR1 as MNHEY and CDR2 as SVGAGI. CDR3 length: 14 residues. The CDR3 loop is CASSRGYMNTEAFF. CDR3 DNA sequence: TGTGCCAGCAGCCGGGGGTATATGAACACTGAAGCTTTCTTT.

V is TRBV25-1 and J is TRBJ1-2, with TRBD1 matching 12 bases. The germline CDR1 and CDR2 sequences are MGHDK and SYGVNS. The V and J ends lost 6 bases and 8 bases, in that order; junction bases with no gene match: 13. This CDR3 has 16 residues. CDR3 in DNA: TGTGCCAGCAGCAAAGGTTCGGGACAGGGGGCAAAAGGCTACACCTTC. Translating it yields CASSKGSGQGAKGYTF.

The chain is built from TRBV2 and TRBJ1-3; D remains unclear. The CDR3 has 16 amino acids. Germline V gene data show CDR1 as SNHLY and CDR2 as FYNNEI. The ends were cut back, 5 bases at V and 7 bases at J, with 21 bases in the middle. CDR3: CASSPSAPGMANTIYF. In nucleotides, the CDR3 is TGTGCCAGCAGTCCAAGCGCGCCGGGTATGGCGAACACCATATATTTT. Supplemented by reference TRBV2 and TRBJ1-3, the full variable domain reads EPEVTQTPSHQVTQMGQEVILRCVPISNHLYFYWYRQILGQKVEFLVSFYNNEISEKSEIFDDQFSVERPDGSNFTLKIRSTKLEDSAMYFCASSPSAPGMANTIYFGEGSWLTVV.

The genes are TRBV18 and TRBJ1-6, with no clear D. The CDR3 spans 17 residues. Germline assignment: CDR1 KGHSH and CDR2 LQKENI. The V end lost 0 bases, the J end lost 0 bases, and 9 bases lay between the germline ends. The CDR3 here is CASSPPGLSSYNSPLHF. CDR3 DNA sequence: TGTGCCAGCTCACCACCTGGGCTGAGCTCCTATAATTCACCCCTCCACTTT.

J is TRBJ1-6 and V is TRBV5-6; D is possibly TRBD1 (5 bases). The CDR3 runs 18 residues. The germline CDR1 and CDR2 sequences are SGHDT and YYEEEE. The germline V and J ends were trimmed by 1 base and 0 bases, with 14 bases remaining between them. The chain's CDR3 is CASSLIPGRSSYNSPLHF. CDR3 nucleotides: TGTGCCAGCAGCTTGATACCGGGACGGAGCTCCTATAATTCACCCCTCCACTTT.

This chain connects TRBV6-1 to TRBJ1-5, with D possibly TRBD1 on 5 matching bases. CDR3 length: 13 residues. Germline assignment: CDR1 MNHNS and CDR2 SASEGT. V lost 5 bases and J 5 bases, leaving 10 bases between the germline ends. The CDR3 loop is CASSLVGDQPQHF. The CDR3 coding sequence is TGTGCCAGCAGTCTGGTAGGGGATCAGCCCCAGCATTTT.

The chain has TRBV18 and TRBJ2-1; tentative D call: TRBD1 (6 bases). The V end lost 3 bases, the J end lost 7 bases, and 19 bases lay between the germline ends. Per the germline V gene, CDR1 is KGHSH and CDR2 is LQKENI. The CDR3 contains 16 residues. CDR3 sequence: CASSPSPPTGGNEQFF. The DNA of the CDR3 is TGTGCCAGCTCACCGTCCCCCCCGACAGGTGGGAATGAGCAGTTCTTC. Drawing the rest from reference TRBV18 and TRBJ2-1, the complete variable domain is NAGVMQNPRHLVRRRGQEARLRCSPMKGHSHVYWYRQLPEEGLKFMVYLQKENIIDESGMPKERFSAEFPKEGPSILRIQQVVRGDSAAYFCASSPSPPTGGNEQFFGPGTRLTVL.

The CDR3, as DNA: TGTGCCAGCAGTTTATGGGGTAGTTACAATGAGCAGTTCTTC. It is translated as CASSLWGSYNEQFF. The V and J genes are TRBV27 and TRBJ2-1; D is uncertain. The CDR3 totals 14 residues. Germline CDR1 MNHEY, CDR2 SMNVEV (reference sequence). The V gene lost 1 base and the J gene lost 4 bases, with 8 bases spanning the gap.

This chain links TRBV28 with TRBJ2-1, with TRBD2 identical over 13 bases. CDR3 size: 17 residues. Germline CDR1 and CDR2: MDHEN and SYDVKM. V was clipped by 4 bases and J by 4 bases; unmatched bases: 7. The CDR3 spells CASSSRLAGGTYNEQFF. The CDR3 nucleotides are TGTGCCAGCAGTTCCCGACTAGCGGGGGGTACATACAATGAGCAGTTCTTC.

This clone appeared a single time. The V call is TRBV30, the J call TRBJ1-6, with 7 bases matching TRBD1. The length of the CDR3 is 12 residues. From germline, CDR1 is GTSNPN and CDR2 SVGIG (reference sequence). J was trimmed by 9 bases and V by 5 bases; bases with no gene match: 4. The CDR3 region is CAWRGGLSPLHF. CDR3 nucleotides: TGTGCCTGGCGAGGGGGCCTTTCACCCCTCCACTTT.

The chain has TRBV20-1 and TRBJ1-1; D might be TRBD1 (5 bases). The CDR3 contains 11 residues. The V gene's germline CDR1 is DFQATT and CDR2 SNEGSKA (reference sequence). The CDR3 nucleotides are TGCAGGAGGGAGGGGAGCACTGAAGCTTTCTTT. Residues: CRREGSTEAFF.